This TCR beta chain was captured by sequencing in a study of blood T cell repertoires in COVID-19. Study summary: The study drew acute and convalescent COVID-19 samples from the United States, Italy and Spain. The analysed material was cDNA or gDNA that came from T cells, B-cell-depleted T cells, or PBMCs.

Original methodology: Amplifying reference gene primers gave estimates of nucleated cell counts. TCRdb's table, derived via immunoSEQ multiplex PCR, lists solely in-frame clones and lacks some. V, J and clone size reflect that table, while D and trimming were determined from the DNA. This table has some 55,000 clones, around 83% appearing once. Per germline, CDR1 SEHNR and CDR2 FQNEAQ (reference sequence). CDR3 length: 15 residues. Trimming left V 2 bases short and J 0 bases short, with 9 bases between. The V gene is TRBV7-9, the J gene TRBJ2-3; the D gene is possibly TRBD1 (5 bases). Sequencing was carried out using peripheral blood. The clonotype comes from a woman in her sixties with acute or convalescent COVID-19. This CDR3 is CASSLQDTSTDTQYF. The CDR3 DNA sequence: TGTGCCAGCAGCTTACAGGACACTAGCACAGATACGCAGTATTTT.